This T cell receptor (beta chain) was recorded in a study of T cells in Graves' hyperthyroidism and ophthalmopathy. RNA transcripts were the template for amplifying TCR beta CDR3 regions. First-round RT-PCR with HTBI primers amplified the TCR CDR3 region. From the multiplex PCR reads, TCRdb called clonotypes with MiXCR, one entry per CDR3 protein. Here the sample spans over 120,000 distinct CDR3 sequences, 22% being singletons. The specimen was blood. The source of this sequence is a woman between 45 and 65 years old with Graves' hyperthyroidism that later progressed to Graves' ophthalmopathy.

The CDR3 is CASSLGAMNTEAFF. For the CDR3, the DNA is TGTGCCAGCAGTTTAGGCGCGATGAACACTGAAGCTTTCTTT. V and J are TRBV28 and TRBJ1-1, with D hard to call. This CDR3 contains 14 residues. The germline V gene encodes CDR1 MDHEN and CDR2 SYDVKM. The V gene lost 2 bases and the J gene lost 0 bases, with 7 bases spanning the gap.